This T cell receptor beta chain was retrieved from a study of beta chain features in type 1 diabetes. Study-wide results and limits: Researchers report that Type 1 diabetes patients had moderately but significantly shorter TCRB CDR3s across all four CD4+ subsets.

V was pared by 7 bases and J by 9 bases, with 10 bases of the junction left unmatched. The CDR3 loop spans 14 amino acids. Germline V CDR1 and CDR2: KGHSH, LQKENI. This clone was seen a few times. The antigen remains unidentified. Every isolated RNA sample was fully reverse transcribed, so sequencing captured expressed TCRB transcripts. Naive, central memory and regulatory T cell samples yielded around 3.6 million reads on average. Assay used: immunoSEQ multiplex PCR; TCRdb lists only in-frame clones, some missing. The sample lists approximately 70,000 clones; just under 50% were seen once. The receptor was derived from a man younger than 45 with type 1 diabetes. Sequenced sample: central memory CD4+ T cells from blood. The V and J genes are TRBV18 and TRBJ2-1; TRBD2 agrees at 9 bases. The chain's CDR3 is CASFPSGAGGEQFF. CDR3 sequence (DNA): TGTGCCAGCTTCCCGTCGGGAGCGGGGGGTGAGCAGTTCTTC. The whole variable domain, filled in from reference TRBV18 and TRBJ2-1, reads NAGVMQNPRHLVRRRGQEARLRCSPMKGHSHVYWYRQLPEEGLKFMVYLQKENIIDESGMPKERFSAEFPKEGPSILRIQQVVRGDSAAYFCASFPSGAGGEQFFGPGTRLTVL.